This T cell receptor beta chain was obtained from a study of control samples from healthy donors and cancer patients. Profiling relied on immunoSEQ multiplex PCR, and the TCRdb table lists in-frame clones only, not all of them. The data show 100,000 to 150,000 clones, less than 95% seen once. On this clone itself: This sample also contains other DNA sequences that code for the same CDR3.

Trimming took 5 bases from V and 1 from J, leaving 6 bases between them. Per germline, CDR1 SEHNR and CDR2 FQNEAQ (reference sequence). This CDR3 comprises 13 residues. This receptor was obtained from a man between 18 and 35 years old in good health. Sequencing was done on a sample of blood. The J gene is TRBJ1-5, the V gene TRBV7-9; maybe TRBD1 (5 bases). The CDR3 loop is CASSRDSNQPQHF. The CDR3 nucleotides read TGTGCCAGCAGCCGGGACAGCAATCAGCCCCAGCATTTT.